This T cell receptor beta chain was documented in a study of cytomegalovirus exposure and HLA in healthy donors. Study-level results: Altogether, 150 to 200 TCR beta chains were recorded as cytomegalovirus-associated. Within the data, a cluster of highly shared sequence variants was likely a sequencing artifact.

In the case of this clone: Its cognate antigen is unknown.

The CDR3 length is 16 residues. Unmatched junction bases numbered 4, after V lost 6 bases and J lost 3 bases. Germline lookup yields CDR1 LNHDA and CDR2 SQIVND (reference sequence). The donors gave bone marrow, and they were healthy. Both 60 Vbeta primers and 13 Jbeta primers went into the PCR. TCRdb keeps only in-frame clones here, not all; method: immunoSEQ multiplex PCR. The table lists 75,000 to 90,000 clones, 60% to 85% of them singletons. The specimen was PBMCs. The chain couples TRBV19 to TRBJ2-3, with 15 bases lining up with TRBD2. This TCR came from a male donor in good health and CMV-seropositive. The DNA of the CDR3 is TGTGCCAGTAGCCGGACTAGCGGGGGGGCTACAGATACGCAGTATTTT. It encodes CASSRTSGGATDTQYF.